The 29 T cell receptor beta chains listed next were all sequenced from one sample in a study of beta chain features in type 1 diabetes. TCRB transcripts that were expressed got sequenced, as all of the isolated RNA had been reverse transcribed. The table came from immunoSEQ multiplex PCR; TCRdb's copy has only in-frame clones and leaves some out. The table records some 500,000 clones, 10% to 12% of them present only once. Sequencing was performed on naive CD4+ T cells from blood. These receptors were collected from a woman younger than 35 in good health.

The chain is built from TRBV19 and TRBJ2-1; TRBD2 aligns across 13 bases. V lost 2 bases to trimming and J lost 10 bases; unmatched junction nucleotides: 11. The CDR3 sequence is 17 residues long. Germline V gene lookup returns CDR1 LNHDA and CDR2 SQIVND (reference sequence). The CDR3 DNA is TGTGCCAGTAGTATACCACTAGCGGGAGGGGCGTACGGCGAGCAGTTCTTC. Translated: CASSIPLAGGAYGEQFF.

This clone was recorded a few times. CDR3 residues: CASRRQGLRYEQYF. The CDR3 coding sequence is TGTGCCAGCAGGCGACAGGGCCTTCGCTACGAGCAGTACTTC. The chain uses TRBV13 and TRBJ2-7, with 7 bases that match TRBD1. The junction had 8 bases not matched to a gene; V was cut back by 6 bases and J by 3 bases. Germline CDR1 and CDR2: PRHDT and FYEKMQ (reference sequence). The CDR3 consists of 14 residues.

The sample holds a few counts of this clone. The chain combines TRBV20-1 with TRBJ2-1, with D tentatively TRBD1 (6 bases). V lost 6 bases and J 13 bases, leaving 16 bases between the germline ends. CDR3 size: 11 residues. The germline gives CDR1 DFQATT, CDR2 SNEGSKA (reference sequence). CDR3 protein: CSARGRVGQFF. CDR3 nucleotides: TGCAGTGCCAGGGGCAGGGTTGGTCAGTTCTTC.

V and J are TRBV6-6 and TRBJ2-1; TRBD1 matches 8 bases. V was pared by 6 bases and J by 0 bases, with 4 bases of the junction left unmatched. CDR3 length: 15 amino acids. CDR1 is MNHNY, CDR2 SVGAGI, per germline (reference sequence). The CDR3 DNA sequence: TGTGCCAGCAGACCGGGACAGGACTCCTACAATGAGCAGTTCTTC. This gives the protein CASRPGQDSYNEQFF.

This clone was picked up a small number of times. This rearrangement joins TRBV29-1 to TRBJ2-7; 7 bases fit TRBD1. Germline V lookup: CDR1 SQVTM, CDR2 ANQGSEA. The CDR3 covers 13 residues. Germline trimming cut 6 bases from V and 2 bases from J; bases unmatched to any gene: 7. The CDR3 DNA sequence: TGCAGCGTGGGACAGTTGGCGCCCTACGAGCAGTACTTC. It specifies CSVGQLAPYEQYF.

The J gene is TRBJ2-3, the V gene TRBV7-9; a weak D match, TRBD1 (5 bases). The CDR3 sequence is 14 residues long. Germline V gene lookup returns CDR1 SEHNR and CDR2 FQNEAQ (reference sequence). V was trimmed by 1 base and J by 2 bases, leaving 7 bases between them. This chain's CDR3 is CASSLGQLTDTQYF. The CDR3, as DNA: TGTGCCAGCAGCTTAGGACAGCTCACAGATACGCAGTATTTT.

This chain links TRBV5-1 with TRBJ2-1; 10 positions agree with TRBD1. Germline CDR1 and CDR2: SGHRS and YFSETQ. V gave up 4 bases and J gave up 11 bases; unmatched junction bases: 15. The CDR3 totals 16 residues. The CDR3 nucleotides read TGCGCCAGCAGCCAAATCCGACAGGGGGCTGGAAGAAAGCAGTTCTTC. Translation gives CASSQIRQGAGRKQFF. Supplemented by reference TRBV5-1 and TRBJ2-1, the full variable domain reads KAGVTQTPRYLIKTRGQQVTLSCSPISGHRSVSWYQQTPGQGLQFLFEYFSETQRNKGNFPGRFSGRQFSNSRSEMNVSTLELGDSALYLCASSQIRQGAGRKQFFGPGTRLTVL.

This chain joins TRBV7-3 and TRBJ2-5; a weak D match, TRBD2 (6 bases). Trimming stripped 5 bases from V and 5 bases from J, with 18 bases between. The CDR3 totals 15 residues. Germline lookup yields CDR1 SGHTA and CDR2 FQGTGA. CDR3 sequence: CASSPTAGTGETQYF. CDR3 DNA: TGTGCCAGCAGCCCCACGGCGGGAACGGGTGAGACCCAGTACTTC.

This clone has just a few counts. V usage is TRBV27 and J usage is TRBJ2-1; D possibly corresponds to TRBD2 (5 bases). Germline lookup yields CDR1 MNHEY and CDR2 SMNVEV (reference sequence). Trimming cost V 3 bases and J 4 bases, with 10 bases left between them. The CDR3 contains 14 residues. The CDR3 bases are TGTGCCAGCAGTTTGCGGGCTCCATACAATGAGCAGTTCTTC. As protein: CASSLRAPYNEQFF.

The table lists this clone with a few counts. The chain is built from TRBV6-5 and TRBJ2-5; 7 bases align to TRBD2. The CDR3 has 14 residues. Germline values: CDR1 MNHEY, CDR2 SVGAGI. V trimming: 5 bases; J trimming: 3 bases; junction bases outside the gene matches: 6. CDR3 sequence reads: CASSPWTRKETQYF. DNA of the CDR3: TGTGCCAGCAGTCCATGGACTAGAAAAGAGACCCAGTACTTC.

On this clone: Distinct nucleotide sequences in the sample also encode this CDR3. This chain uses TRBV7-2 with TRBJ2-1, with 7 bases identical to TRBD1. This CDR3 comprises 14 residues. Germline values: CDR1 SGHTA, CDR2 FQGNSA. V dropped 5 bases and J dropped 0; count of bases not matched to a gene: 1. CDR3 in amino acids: CASSRQGSYNEQFF. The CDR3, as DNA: TGTGCCAGCAGCCGACAGGGCTCCTACAATGAGCAGTTCTTC.

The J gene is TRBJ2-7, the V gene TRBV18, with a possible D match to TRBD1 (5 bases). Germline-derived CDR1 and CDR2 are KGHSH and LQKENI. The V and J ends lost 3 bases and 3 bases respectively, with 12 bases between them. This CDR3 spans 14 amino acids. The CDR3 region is CASSPQGSFYEQYF. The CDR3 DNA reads TGTGCCAGCTCACCGCAGGGATCATTCTACGAGCAGTACTTC.

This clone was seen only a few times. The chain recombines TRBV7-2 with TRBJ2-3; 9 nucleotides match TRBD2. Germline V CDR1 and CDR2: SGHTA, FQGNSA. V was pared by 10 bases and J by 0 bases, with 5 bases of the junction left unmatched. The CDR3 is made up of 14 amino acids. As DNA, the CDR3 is TGTGCCATTGCGGGAGGGAAAAGCACAGATACGCAGTATTTT. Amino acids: CAIAGGKSTDTQYF.

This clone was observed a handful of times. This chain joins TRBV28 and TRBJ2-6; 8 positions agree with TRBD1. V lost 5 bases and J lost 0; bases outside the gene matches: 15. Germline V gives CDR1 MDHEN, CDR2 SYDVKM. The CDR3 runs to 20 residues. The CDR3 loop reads CASSHRTGYLLGSGANVLTF. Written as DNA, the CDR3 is TGTGCCAGCAGTCACCGGACAGGGTATTTATTAGGCTCTGGGGCCAACGTCCTGACTTTC. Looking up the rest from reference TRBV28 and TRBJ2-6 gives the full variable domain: DVKVTQSSRYLVKRTGEKVFLECVQDMDHENMFWYRQDPGLGLRLIYFSYDVKMKEKGDIPEGYSVSREKKERFSLILESASTNQTSMYLCASSHRTGYLLGSGANVLTFGAGSRLTVL.

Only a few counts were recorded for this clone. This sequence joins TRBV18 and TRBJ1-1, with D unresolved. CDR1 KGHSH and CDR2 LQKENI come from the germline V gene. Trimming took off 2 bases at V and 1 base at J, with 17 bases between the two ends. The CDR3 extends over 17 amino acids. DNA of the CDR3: TGTGCCAGCTCACCATCGGTTGGTATCGGCTCGAACACTGAAGCTTTCTTT. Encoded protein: CASSPSVGIGSNTEAFF.

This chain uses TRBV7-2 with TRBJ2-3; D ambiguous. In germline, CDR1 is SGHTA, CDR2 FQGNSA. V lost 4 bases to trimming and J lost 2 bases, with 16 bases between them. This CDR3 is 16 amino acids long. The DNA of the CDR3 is TGTGCCAGCAGCTCCCCCCTGCTCCTATCCACAGATACGCAGTATTTT. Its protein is CASSSPLLLSTDTQYF. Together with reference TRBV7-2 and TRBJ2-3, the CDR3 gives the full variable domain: GAGVSQSPSNKVTEKGKDVELRCDPISGHTALYWYRQSLGQGLEFLIYFQGNSAPDKSGLPSDRFSAERTGGSVSTLTIQRTQQEDSAVYLCASSSPLLLSTDTQYFGPGTRLTVL.

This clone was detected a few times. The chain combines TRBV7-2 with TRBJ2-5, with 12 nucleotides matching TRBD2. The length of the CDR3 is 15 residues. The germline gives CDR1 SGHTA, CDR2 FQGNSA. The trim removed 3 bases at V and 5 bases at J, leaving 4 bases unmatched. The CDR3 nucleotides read TGTGCCAGCAGCTTTGGACTAGCGGGGATGGAGACCCAGTACTTC. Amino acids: CASSFGLAGMETQYF. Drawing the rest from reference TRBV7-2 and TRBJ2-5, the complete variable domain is GAGVSQSPSNKVTEKGKDVELRCDPISGHTALYWYRQSLGQGLEFLIYFQGNSAPDKSGLPSDRFSAERTGGSVSTLTIQRTQQEDSAVYLCASSFGLAGMETQYFGPGTRLLVL.

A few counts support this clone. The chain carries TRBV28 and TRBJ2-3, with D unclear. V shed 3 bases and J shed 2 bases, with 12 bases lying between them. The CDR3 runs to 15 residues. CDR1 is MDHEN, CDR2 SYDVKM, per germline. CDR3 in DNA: TGTGCCAGCAGTTTCATGTTGCCTGACACAGATACGCAGTATTTT. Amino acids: CASSFMLPDTDTQYF.

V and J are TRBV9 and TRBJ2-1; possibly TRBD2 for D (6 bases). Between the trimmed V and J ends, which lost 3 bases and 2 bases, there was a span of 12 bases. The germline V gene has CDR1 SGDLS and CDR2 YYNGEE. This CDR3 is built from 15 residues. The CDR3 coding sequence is TGTGCCAGCAGCGGCGGGACGGGCCCCTACAATGAGCAGTTCTTC. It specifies CASSGGTGPYNEQFF. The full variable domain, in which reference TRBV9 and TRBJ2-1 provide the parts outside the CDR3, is DSGVTQTPKHLITATGQRVTLRCSPRSGDLSVYWYQQSLDQGLQFLIQYYNGEERAKGNILERFSAQQFPDLHSELNLSSLELGDSALYFCASSGGTGPYNEQFFGPGTRLTVL.

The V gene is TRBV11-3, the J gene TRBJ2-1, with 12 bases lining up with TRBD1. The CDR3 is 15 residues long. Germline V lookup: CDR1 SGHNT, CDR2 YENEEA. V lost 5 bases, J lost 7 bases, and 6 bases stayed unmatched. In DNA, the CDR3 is TGTGCCAGCAGCCCTGGGACAGGGGGCGGGAATGAGCAGTTCTTC. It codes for CASSPGTGGGNEQFF.

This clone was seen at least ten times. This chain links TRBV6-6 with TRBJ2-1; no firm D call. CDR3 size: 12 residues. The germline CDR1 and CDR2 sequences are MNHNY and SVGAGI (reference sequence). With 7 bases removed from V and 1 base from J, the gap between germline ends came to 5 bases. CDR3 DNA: TGTGCCAGCACCAGTTCCTACAATGAGCAGTTCTTC. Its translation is CASTSSYNEQFF.

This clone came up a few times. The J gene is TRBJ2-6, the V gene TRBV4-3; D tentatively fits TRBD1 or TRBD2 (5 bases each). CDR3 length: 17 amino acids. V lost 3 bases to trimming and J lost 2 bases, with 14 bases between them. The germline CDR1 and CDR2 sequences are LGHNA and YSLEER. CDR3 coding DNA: TGCGCCAGCAGCCATTCGGGACCCACTACTGGGGCCAACGTCCTGACTTTC. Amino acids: CASSHSGPTTGANVLTF.

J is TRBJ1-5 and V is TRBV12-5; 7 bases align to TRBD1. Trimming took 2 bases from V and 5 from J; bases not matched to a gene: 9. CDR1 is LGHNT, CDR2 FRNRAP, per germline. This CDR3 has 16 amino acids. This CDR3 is CASGLTRRQGDQPQHF. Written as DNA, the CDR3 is TGTGCTAGTGGTTTGACCCGGCGACAGGGAGATCAGCCCCAGCATTTT.

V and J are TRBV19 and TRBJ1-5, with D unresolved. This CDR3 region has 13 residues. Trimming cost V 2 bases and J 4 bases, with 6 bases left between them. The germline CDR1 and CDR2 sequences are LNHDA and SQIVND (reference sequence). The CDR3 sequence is CASSIWNNQPQHF. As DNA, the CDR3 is TGTGCCAGTAGTATATGGAATAATCAGCCCCAGCATTTT.

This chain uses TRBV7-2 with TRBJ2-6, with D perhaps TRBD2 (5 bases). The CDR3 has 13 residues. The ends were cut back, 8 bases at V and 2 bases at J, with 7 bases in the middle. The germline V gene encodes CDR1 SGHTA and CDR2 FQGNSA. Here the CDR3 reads CASWRPGANVLTF. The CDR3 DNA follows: TGTGCCAGCTGGAGGCCTGGGGCCAACGTCCTGACTTTC.

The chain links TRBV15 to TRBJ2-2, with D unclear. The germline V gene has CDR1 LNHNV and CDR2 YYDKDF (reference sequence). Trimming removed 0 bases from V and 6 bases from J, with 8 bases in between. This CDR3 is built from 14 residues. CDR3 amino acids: CATSRDLGSGELFF. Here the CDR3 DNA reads TGTGCCACCAGCAGAGATTTGGGATCCGGGGAGCTGTTTTTT.

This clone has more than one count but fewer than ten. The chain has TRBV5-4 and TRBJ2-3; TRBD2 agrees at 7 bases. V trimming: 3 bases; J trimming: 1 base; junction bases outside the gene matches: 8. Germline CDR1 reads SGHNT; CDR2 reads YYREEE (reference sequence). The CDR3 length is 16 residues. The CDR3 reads CASSSQQRGGTDTQYF. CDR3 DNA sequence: TGTGCCAGCAGCTCCCAACAGCGGGGTGGCACAGATACGCAGTATTTT.

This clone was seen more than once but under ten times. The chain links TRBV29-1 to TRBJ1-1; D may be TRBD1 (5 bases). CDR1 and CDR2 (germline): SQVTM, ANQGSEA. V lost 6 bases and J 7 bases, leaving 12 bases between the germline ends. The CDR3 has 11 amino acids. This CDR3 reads CSVARQIEAFF. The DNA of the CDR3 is TGCAGCGTAGCACGACAGATTGAAGCTTTCTTT. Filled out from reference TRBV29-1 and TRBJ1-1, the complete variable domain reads SAVISQKPSRDICQRGTSLTIQCQVDSQVTMMFWYRQQPGQSLTLIATANQGSEATYESGFVIDKFPISRPNLTFSTLTVSNMSPEDSSIYLCSVARQIEAFFGQGTRLTVV.

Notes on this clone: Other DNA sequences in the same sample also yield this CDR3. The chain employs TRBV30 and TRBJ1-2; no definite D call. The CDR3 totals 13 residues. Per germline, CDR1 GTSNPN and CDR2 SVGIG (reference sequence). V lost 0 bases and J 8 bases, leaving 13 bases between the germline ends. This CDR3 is CAWSVQGLGGYTF. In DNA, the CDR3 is TGTGCCTGGAGTGTACAAGGGTTGGGCGGCTACACCTTC.